This T cell receptor beta chain came from a study of blood T cell repertoires in COVID-19. The wider study: Samples of COVID-19 (acute and convalescent) were obtained from the United States, Italy and Spain. In each case, the material was cDNA or gDNA derived from T cells, B-cell-depleted T cells, or PBMCs.

The V segment lost 3 bases and the J segment 0 bases; nucleotides outside the gene matches: 4. The CDR3 has 16 residues. Germline-derived CDR1 and CDR2 are SGHKS and YYEKEE (reference sequence). Per the study methods: From reference gene primer amplification, estimates of nucleated cell counts were derived. Produced via immunoSEQ multiplex PCR; TCRdb's table is partial and in-frame only. The V and J calls and clone size are taken from that table; D and trimming were inferred from the DNA. The table includes some 24,000 clones, about 88% detected once. Sample: peripheral blood. This receptor was obtained from a man between 70 and 80 years old with acute or convalescent COVID-19. The V and J genes are TRBV5-5 and TRBJ2-1, with 9 bases lining up with TRBD2. The CDR3 sequence: CASSSLAGISYNEQFF. The CDR3 bases are TGTGCCAGCAGCTCCCTAGCGGGGATCTCCTACAATGAGCAGTTCTTC.